One and the same sample provided the 21 T cell receptor beta chains below, sequenced in a study of CD8 T cells in ankylosing spondylitis. MiXCR, applied by TCRdb to the 5' RACE reads, yields one record per CDR3 protein. The sample includes around 120,000 distinct CDR3 sequences, 24% of them seen just once. The specimen sequenced was synovial fluid, either unsorted or a sorted T cell fraction (not recorded which). All receptors derive from a male donor with ankylosing spondylitis.

The chain links TRBV5-1 to TRBJ2-3; tentatively, D is TRBD2 (7 bases). V was pared by 6 bases and J by 3 bases, with 17 bases between. Germline CDR1 SGHRS, CDR2 YFSETQ. The CDR3 spans 15 residues. CDR3 loop: CASTLGGAGTDTQYF. In DNA, the CDR3 is TGCGCCAGCACCCTAGGGGGGGCCGGGACAGATACGCAGTATTTT.

This clonotype showed up just a few times. This rearrangement joins TRBV5-1 to TRBJ2-7; no reliable D call. The CDR3 has 13 residues. The ends were cut back, 3 bases at V and 0 bases at J, with 7 bases in the middle. CDR1 and CDR2 (germline): SGHRS, YFSETQ. The CDR3 nucleotides read TGCGCCAGCAGCTCATATGGCTCCTACGAGCAGTACTTC. Protein: CASSSYGSYEQYF.

The rearrangement joins TRBV7-2 to TRBJ2-5, with 7 bases that match TRBD2. The CDR3 runs 16 residues. The germline CDR1 and CDR2 sequences are SGHTA and FQGNSA. The V segment lost 0 bases and the J segment 5 bases; nucleotides outside the gene matches: 9. DNA for the CDR3: TGTGCCAGCAGCTTAGCGGGGTCGGGGGGAAGGGAGACCCAGTACTTC. Translating gives CASSLAGSGGRETQYF.

The chain is built from TRBV28 and TRBJ2-7; 7 positions agree with TRBD2. J gave up 1 base and V 6 bases, and 9 bases lay outside the gene matches. Germline-derived CDR1 and CDR2 are MDHEN and SYDVKM. The CDR3 runs to 15 residues. CDR3 coding DNA: TGTGCCAGCAGCCCAACCCAAGCGGGATCCTACGAGCAGTACTTC. It yields the protein CASSPTQAGSYEQYF.

The chain is built from TRBV20-1 and TRBJ1-5; D gene uncertain. With 4 bases removed from V and 0 bases from J, the gap between germline ends came to 13 bases. Germline V gene sequence: CDR1 DFQATT, CDR2 SNEGSKA (reference sequence). This CDR3 has 15 amino acids. CDR3 residues: CSAIGSLVSNQPQHF. DNA for the CDR3: TGCAGTGCTATAGGCAGTTTGGTTAGCAATCAGCCCCAGCATTTT.

The V and J genes are TRBV12-3 or TRBV12-4 and TRBJ2-1, with 9 bases fitting TRBD2. The CDR3 is 17 residues long. J was trimmed by 5 bases and V by 6 bases; bases with no gene match: 14. The chain's CDR3 is CASSPKAGGPSHNEQFF. CDR3 nucleotides: TGTGCCAGCAGCCCCAAAGCGGGAGGACCCTCTCACAATGAGCAGTTCTTC.

This clonotype was recorded many times. The rearrangement joins TRBV5-1 to TRBJ2-5; 10 bases map to TRBD2. V was pared by 2 bases and J by 3 bases, with 4 bases of the junction left unmatched. This CDR3 region has 15 residues. CDR1 and CDR2 (germline): SGHRS, YFSETQ. The CDR3 here is CASSFLSGREETQYF. CDR3 DNA: TGCGCCAGCAGCTTCTTAAGCGGGAGGGAAGAGACCCAGTACTTC.

This clonotype was seen more than once but under ten times. The rearrangement links TRBV20-1 to TRBJ1-5; D is unclear. The germline V gene has CDR1 DFQATT and CDR2 SNEGSKA (reference sequence). The CDR3 is 13 amino acids. Trimming took 0 bases from V and 6 from J, leaving 9 bases between them. The CDR3 reads CSARERVRQPQHF. The DNA of the CDR3 is TGCAGTGCTAGAGAAAGGGTTCGTCAGCCCCAGCATTTT.

The chain carries TRBV24-1 and TRBJ2-1; D is ambiguous. The CDR3 is 12 residues long. Deletions cut 10 bases from V and 6 bases from J, with 12 bases between. The germline V gene has CDR1 KGHDR and CDR2 SFDVKD. CDR3 sequence reads: CATQRPGNEQFF. The DNA of the CDR3 is TGTGCCACTCAGAGGCCCGGCAATGAGCAGTTCTTC.

This clonotype was counted between two and nine times. The J gene is TRBJ2-5, the V gene TRBV20-1; 8 nucleotides match TRBD2. Germline CDR1 is DFQATT and CDR2 is SNEGSKA (reference sequence). Germline trimming cut 5 bases from V and 5 bases from J; bases unmatched to any gene: 7. The CDR3 runs to 13 residues. CDR3 region: CSAAREGRETQYF. The CDR3 nucleotides read TGCAGTGCTGCTCGGGAGGGCCGGGAGACCCAGTACTTC.

CDR3 sequence reads: CASSLVTAIGELFF. For the CDR3, the DNA is TGCGCCAGCAGCTTGGTCACAGCTATCGGGGAGCTGTTTTTT. This sequence joins TRBV5-1 and TRBJ2-2; D call uncertain. This CDR3 contains 14 residues. The germline CDR1 and CDR2 sequences are SGHRS and YFSETQ. V lost 0 bases and J 7 bases, leaving 10 bases between the germline ends. The variable domain in full, with the rest retrieved from reference TRBV5-1 and TRBJ2-2, is KAGVTQTPRYLIKTRGQQVTLSCSPISGHRSVSWYQQTPGQGLQFLFEYFSETQRNKGNFPGRFSGRQFSNSRSEMNVSTLELGDSALYLCASSLVTAIGELFFGEGSRLTVL.

The V gene is TRBV5-8, the J gene TRBJ2-1; TRBD2 agrees at 7 bases. CDR3 size: 12 residues. Germline CDR1 and CDR2: SGHTS and YDEGEE. V lost 4 bases and J lost 16; bases outside the gene matches: 11. CDR3 sequence: CASSGGGTEEFF. DNA of the CDR3: TGTGCCAGCAGCGGGGGGGGGACGGAAGAATTCTTC. Full variable domain (missing parts from reference TRBV5-8 and TRBJ2-1): EAGVTQSPTHLIKTRGQQATLRCSPISGHTSVYWYQQALGLGLQFLLWYDEGEERNRGNFPPRFSGRQFPNYSSELNVNALELEDSALYLCASSGGGTEEFFGPGTRLTVL.

This clonotype was seen ten or more times. The chain employs TRBV20-1 and TRBJ2-3; D is ambiguous. This CDR3 is 15 amino acids long. Germline assignment: CDR1 DFQATT and CDR2 SNEGSKA (reference sequence). V dropped 3 bases and J dropped 1 base, with 14 bases sitting between them. CDR3 region: CSASESRWGTDTQYF. As DNA, the CDR3 is TGCAGTGCTAGTGAATCTAGATGGGGCACAGATACGCAGTATTTT.

There are a few counts of this clonotype. V gene TRBV12-3 or TRBV12-4 combines with J gene TRBJ2-1; 9 bases fit TRBD1. The V and J ends lost 5 bases and 1 base, in that order; junction bases with no gene match: 9. The CDR3 length is 17 residues. CDR3 bases: TGTGCCAGCAGTGAAGGGACAGGGCGGGTTTCCTACAATGAGCAGTTCTTC. Its translation is CASSEGTGRVSYNEQFF.

As to this clonotype: A much bigger clone sits one base away, suggesting this may be a read error. This chain joins TRBV7-6 and TRBJ1-1, with D unresolved. CDR1 and CDR2 from the germline V gene are SGHVS and FNYEAQ. The V end was cut by 2 bases, the J end by 1 base, with 5 bases between. CDR3 length: 13 residues. The CDR3 loop is CASSLSANTEAFF. In nucleotides, the CDR3 is TGTGCCAGCAGCTTATCGGCGAACACTGAAGCTTTCTTT.

The chain employs TRBV28 and TRBJ2-3; D perhaps matches TRBD2 (6 bases). Trimming took off 8 bases at V and 3 bases at J, with 12 bases between the two ends. Germline assignment: CDR1 MDHEN and CDR2 SYDVKM. The CDR3 has 13 amino acids. The CDR3 region is CASGLSWTDTQYF. Written as DNA, the CDR3 is TGTGCCAGCGGACTATCTTGGACAGATACGCAGTATTTT.

V usage is TRBV25-1 and J usage is TRBJ2-2; D perhaps matches TRBD1 (6 bases). CDR3 size: 14 residues. With 4 bases removed from V and 4 bases from J, the gap between germline ends came to 10 bases. Germline V lookup: CDR1 MGHDK, CDR2 SYGVNS. CDR3 amino acids: CASSVLGGTGELFF. As DNA, the CDR3 is TGTGCCAGCAGTGTGCTAGGGGGCACCGGGGAGCTGTTTTTT.

The J gene is TRBJ2-2, the V gene TRBV12-3 or TRBV12-4, with D possibly called TRBD1 or TRBD2 (5 bases each). The CDR3 sequence is 17 residues long. The V and J ends lost 3 bases and 0 bases respectively, with 14 bases between them. CDR3 region: CASSLGVGDANTGELFF. The CDR3 DNA reads TGTGCCAGCAGTTTGGGAGTCGGGGACGCGAACACCGGGGAGCTGTTTTTT.

This clonotype was observed a few times. The chain employs TRBV29-1 and TRBJ2-3; D remains unclear. Germline loops: CDR1 SQVTM, CDR2 ANQGSEA. Between the trimmed V and J ends, which lost 4 bases and 2 bases, there was a span of 10 bases. The CDR3 is 13 residues long. CDR3 DNA: TGCAGCGTTGCGTCTCGGTTCACAGATACGCAGTATTTT. It translates to CSVASRFTDTQYF.

The chain uses TRBV5-1 and TRBJ2-5, with TRBD2 matching 7 bases. The V gene end was trimmed by 5 bases and the J gene end by 1 base; junction bases not matched to a gene: 5. This CDR3 is 14 amino acids long. Germline loops: CDR1 SGHRS, CDR2 YFSETQ. CDR3 bases: TGCGCCAGCAGACTGGGGGGGACCCAAGAGACCCAGTACTTC. As protein: CASRLGGTQETQYF.

The rearrangement uses TRBV20-1 and TRBJ2-7; D is perhaps TRBD1 or TRBD2 (5 bases each). Trimming took 5 bases from V and 0 from J, leaving 17 bases between them. CDR3 size: 15 residues. Germline CDR1 DFQATT, CDR2 SNEGSKA (reference sequence). CDR3 loop: CSALSLGLASYEQYF. CDR3 nucleotide sequence: TGCAGTGCTCTTTCCCTGGGGCTAGCCTCCTACGAGCAGTACTTC.